A selection of T cell receptor beta chains follows, all from one sample in a study of post-analysis software for immune sequencing data. TCRdb recomputed calls from the PCR reads with MiXCR, one row per CDR3 protein. The repertoire holds hundreds of thousands of distinct CDR3 sequences, with 55% to 60% as singletons. The sequencing input was blood. The receptor set was obtained from a girl aged 2 to 9 with multiple sclerosis. Each CDR3 is given with its conserved first and last residue. A D gene is named only where the DNA matches it firmly. Expanded clones get a size class; other rows say once, few or many, or leave the size out.

J,D,V,size,DNA,CDR3
TRBJ2-7,TRBD1,TRBV11-2,NA,TGTGCCAGCAGCATGACAGGGGATCGGCACGAGCAGTACTTC,CASSMTGDRHEQYF
TRBJ2-7,TRBD1,TRBV7-9,NA,TGTGCCAGCAGCTTAGCGGACAGGATCTACGAGCAGTACTTC,CASSLADRIYEQYF
TRBJ1-1,TRBD1,TRBV12-3/TRBV12-4,few,TGTGCCAGCAGTTCAGGGGGCAACACTGAAGCTTTCTTT,CASSSGGNTEAFF
TRBJ2-3,TRBD1,TRBV20-1,many,TGCAGTGCTCCAACAGGGGGCGCGTACGCAGATACGCAGTATTTT,CSAPTGGAYADTQYF
TRBJ2-7,TRBD1,TRBV12-5,NA,TGTGCTAGTGGTTTGGTACTCTCACCCGGGACAGACTTCTACGAGCAGTACTTC,CASGLVLSPGTDFYEQYF
TRBJ2-7,TRBD1,TRBV29-1,NA,TGCAGCGCCTCCGTCGACAGGGGATTTATCTACGAGCAGTACTTC,CSASVDRGFIYEQYF
TRBJ2-7,NA,TRBV4-1,NA,TGCGCCAGCAGCCAAGAGGGTGAGGGGGTTAGCTCCTACGAGCAGTACTTC,CASSQEGEGVSSYEQYF
TRBJ2-1,NA,TRBV6-4,few,TGTGCCAGCAGACGCACCGGTAGCTCCTACAATGAGCAGTTCTTC,CASRRTGSSYNEQFF
TRBJ1-2,NA,TRBV28,NA,TGTGCCAGCAGTTTCCAGGCGGAGGTCTATGGCTACACCTTC,CASSFQAEVYGYTF
TRBJ2-3,NA,TRBV9,few,TGTGCCAGCAGCGTAGGTTGGAGCTTGGATACGCAGTATTTT,CASSVGWSLDTQYF
TRBJ2-1,NA,TRBV20-1,NA,TGCAGTGCTAGAGAGACGGGGCTAGGCGAGCAGTTCTTC,CSARETGLGEQFF
TRBJ1-2,NA,TRBV7-9,few,TGTGCCACCCGGTCATCGGGTCAGCATGGCTACACCTTC,CATRSSGQHGYTF
TRBJ1-2,NA,TRBV7-2,NA,TGTGCCAGCAGCTTAGACAGAGCGTCTAACTATGGCTACACCTTC,CASSLDRASNYGYTF
TRBJ1-2,TRBD1,TRBV12-3/TRBV12-4,NA,TGTGCCAGCAGTTTGGTCGGACAGGGGCCCTCACACTATGGCTACACCTTC,CASSLVGQGPSHYGYTF
TRBJ2-1,NA,TRBV5-5,NA,TGTGCCAGCAGCCCTCACGTATTCTCCTACAATGAGCAGTTCTTC,CASSPHVFSYNEQFF
TRBJ1-5,NA,TRBV6-2/TRBV6-3,NA,TGTGCCAGCAGACAAGAGGACAATCAGCCCCAGCATTTT,CASRQEDNQPQHF
TRBJ2-3,NA,TRBV7-2,NA,TGTGCCAGCAGCTTAAACGGGGTAGATACGCAGTATTTT,CASSLNGVDTQYF
TRBJ2-1,NA,TRBV11-2,NA,TGTGCCAGCAGCTTGGGTCCCACGGGCTCGCGAAATGAGCAGTTCTTC,CASSLGPTGSRNEQFF
TRBJ2-5,NA,TRBV7-9,NA,TGTGCCAGCAGCCAGGTTGGGAAACAAGAGACCCAGTACTTC,CASSQVGKQETQYF
TRBJ2-1,TRBD2,TRBV6-5,NA,TGTGCCAGCAGTTACTCGAAATGGGCGGGAGGGCCGTATAATGAGCAGTTCTTC,CASSYSKWAGGPYNEQFF
TRBJ2-7,TRBD1,TRBV15,NA,TGTGCCACCAGTTTTGACAGGGATTGCTACGAGCAGTACTTC,CATSFDRDCYEQYF
TRBJ2-7,NA,TRBV7-2,few,TGTGCCAGCAGCCTAGGCGTCAGGAGCGGATACGAGCAGTACTTC,CASSLGVRSGYEQYF
TRBJ1-2,NA,TRBV29-1,NA,TGCAGCGTTGAAGATCAAGGCCGGGGCTATGGCTACACCTTC,CSVEDQGRGYGYTF
TRBJ2-3,NA,TRBV29-1,NA,TGCAGCGTTGTGCCAGCTAGCACAGATACGCAGTATTTT,CSVVPASTDTQYF
TRBJ1-2,NA,TRBV24-1,NA,TGTGCCACCAGAGGGACACCTAACTATGGCTACACCTTC,CATRGTPNYGYTF
TRBJ2-1,TRBD2,TRBV29-1,NA,TGCAGCGCGACTAGCGGGACGTACAATGAGCAGTTCTTC,CSATSGTYNEQFF
TRBJ2-7,NA,TRBV6-1,NA,TGTGCCAGCAGTGAGAGTCAGAGGGAGATTCCCTACGAGCAGTACTTC,CASSESQREIPYEQYF
TRBJ2-1,TRBD2,TRBV4-2,NA,TGTGCCAGCAGCCAAGGATCGGTGGGAGGGCCGGAGGGTGAGCAGTTCTTC,CASSQGSVGGPEGEQFF
TRBJ2-7,NA,TRBV10-3,NA,TGTGCCATCAGTGAGGGGACTGCAAGTTTCTACGAGCAGTACTTC,CAISEGTASFYEQYF
TRBJ2-2,TRBD1,TRBV5-1,once,TGCGCCAGCAGCTCACAGGGGGCGGACGGGGAGCTGTTTTTT,CASSSQGADGELFF
TRBJ2-1,TRBD2,TRBV7-2,NA,TGTGCCAGCAGCCCACGTACTAGCGGGATAGGAGGTAATGAGCAGTTCTTC,CASSPRTSGIGGNEQFF
TRBJ1-6,TRBD1,TRBV27,NA,TGTGCCAGCAGTTTCGCCGGGACAGGGGAATCACCCCTCCACTTT,CASSFAGTGESPLHF
TRBJ1-2,TRBD1,TRBV12-3/TRBV12-4,NA,TGTGCCAGCAGCCAGGGGGATCGCGGCTACACCTTC,CASSQGDRGYTF
TRBJ1-1,TRBD1,TRBV10-3,NA,TGTGCCATGAAACCGGGACAGGAGGCCACTGAAGCTTTCTTT,CAMKPGQEATEAFF
TRBJ2-3,NA,TRBV4-2,few,TGTGCCAGCAGCCAAGATGGACAGAACACAGATACGCAGTATTTT,CASSQDGQNTDTQYF
TRBJ2-5,TRBD1,TRBV7-2,NA,TGTGCCAGCAGCTTATCGGTTCCAGGGGGCGAGACGAGGGTCCAAGAGACCCAGTACTTC,CASSLSVPGGETRVQETQYF
TRBJ2-7,TRBD2,TRBV7-2,NA,TGTGCCAGCAGCTTCGGGACTAGCGCCCTCGCCGAGCAGTACTTC,CASSFGTSALAEQYF
TRBJ2-7,NA,TRBV5-1,NA,TGCGCCAGCAGCTCAGTCCCGACCTCCTACGAGCAGTACTTC,CASSSVPTSYEQYF
TRBJ2-4,NA,TRBV5-1,NA,TGCGCCAGCAGCTTGGTGCAGGTACTAGCCAAAAACATTCAGTACTTC,CASSLVQVLAKNIQYF
TRBJ2-4,NA,TRBV20-1,NA,TGCAGTGCTAGGGCCCTGGACCACAAAAACATTCAGTACTTC,CSARALDHKNIQYF
TRBJ2-7,NA,TRBV20-1,few,TGCAGTGCTAGTCCTAGCTTCCTCTACGAGCAGTACTTC,CSASPSFLYEQYF
TRBJ2-7,TRBD2,TRBV28,NA,TGTGCCAGCAGGGGAGCGGGACTAGCGGGAATTGAGCAGTACTTC,CASRGAGLAGIEQYF
TRBJ2-1,TRBD1,TRBV10-3,few,TGTGCCATCAAGGCAGGGGACAGTCTCATCACTTACAATGAGCAGTTCTTC,CAIKAGDSLITYNEQFF
TRBJ2-1,NA,TRBV29-1,few,TGCAGCGTTGGGGACTCGTTATACAATGAGCAGTTCTTC,CSVGDSLYNEQFF
TRBJ1-2,NA,TRBV28,NA,TGTGCCAGCAGTTTGCGGGGCGCCCTGGGCTACACCTTC,CASSLRGALGYTF
TRBJ1-2,NA,TRBV20-1,NA,TGCAGTGCTACTCAGAGGGGAAGGGGTGGCTACACCTTC,CSATQRGRGGYTF
TRBJ2-3,TRBD2,TRBV11-2,NA,TGTGCCAGCAGCTACATGACTAGCGGGGTAGTAACAGATACGCAGTATTTT,CASSYMTSGVVTDTQYF
TRBJ2-1,NA,TRBV6-1,NA,TGTGCCAGCAGTTATACAGGGAACAATGAGCAGTTCTTC,CASSYTGNNEQFF
TRBJ2-5,TRBD1,TRBV25-1,NA,TGTGCCAGCCGTTTAACCGGGACAGGGGGGGAGACCCAGTACTTC,CASRLTGTGGETQYF